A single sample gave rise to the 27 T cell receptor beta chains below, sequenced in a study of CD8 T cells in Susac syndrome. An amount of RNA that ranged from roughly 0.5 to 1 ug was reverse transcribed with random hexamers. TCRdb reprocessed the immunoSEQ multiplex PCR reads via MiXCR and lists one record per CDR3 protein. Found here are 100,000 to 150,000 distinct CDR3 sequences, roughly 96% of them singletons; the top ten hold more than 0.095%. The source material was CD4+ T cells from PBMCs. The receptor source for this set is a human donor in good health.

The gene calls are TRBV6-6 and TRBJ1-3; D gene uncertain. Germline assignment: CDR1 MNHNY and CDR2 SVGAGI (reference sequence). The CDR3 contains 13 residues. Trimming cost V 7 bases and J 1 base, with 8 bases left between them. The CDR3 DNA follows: TGTGCCAGCACCCCGGGGTCTGGAAACACCATATATTTT. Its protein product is CASTPGSGNTIYF.

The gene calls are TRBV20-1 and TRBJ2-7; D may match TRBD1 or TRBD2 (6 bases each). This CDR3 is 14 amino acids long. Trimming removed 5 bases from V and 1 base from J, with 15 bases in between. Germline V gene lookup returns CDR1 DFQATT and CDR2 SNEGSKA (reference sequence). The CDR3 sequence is CSAGGQGPSYEQYF. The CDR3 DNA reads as TGCAGTGCTGGGGGGCAGGGACCTTCCTACGAGCAGTACTTC.

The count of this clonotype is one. The CDR3 sequence is CAVGTLSLGSGANVLTF. The DNA of the CDR3 is TGTGCCGTCGGAACGTTATCACTGGGGTCTGGGGCCAACGTCCTGACTTTC. The rearrangement joins TRBV10-3 to TRBJ2-6; D is unclear. The CDR3 has 17 amino acids. Germline CDR1 reads ENHRY; CDR2 reads SYGVKD. V lost 11 bases, J lost 1 base, and 21 bases lay in between.

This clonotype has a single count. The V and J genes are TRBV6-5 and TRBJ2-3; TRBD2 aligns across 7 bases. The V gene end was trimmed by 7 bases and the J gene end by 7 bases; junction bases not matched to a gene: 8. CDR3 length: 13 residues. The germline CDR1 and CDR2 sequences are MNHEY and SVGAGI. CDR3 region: CASTPAGSYTQYF. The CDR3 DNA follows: TGTGCCAGCACCCCAGCGGGATCTTATACGCAGTATTTT.

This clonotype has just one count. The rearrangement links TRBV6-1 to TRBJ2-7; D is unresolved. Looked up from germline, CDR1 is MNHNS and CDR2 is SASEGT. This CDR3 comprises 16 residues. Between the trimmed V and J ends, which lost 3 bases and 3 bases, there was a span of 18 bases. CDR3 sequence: CASSDRERSEFYEQYF. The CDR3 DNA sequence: TGTGCCAGCAGTGATAGAGAACGGTCAGAATTCTACGAGCAGTACTTC.

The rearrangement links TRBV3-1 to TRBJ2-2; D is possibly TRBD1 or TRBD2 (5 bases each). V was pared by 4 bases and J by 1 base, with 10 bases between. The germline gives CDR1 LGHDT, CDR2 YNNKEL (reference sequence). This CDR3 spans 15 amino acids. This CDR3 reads CASSLAGRNTGELFF. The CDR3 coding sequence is TGTGCCAGCAGCCTTGCAGGGAGGAACACCGGGGAGCTGTTTTTT.

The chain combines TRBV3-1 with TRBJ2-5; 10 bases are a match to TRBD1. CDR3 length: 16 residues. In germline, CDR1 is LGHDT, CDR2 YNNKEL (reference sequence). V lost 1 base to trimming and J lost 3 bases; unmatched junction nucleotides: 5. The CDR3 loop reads CASSQVRGQGKETQYF. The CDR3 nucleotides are TGTGCCAGCAGCCAAGTGCGGGGACAGGGGAAAGAGACCCAGTACTTC.

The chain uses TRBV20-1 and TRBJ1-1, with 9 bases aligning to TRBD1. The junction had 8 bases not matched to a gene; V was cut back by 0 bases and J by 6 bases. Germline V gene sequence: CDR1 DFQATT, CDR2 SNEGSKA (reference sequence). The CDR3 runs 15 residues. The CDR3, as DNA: TGCAGTGCTAGAGATCCCACAGGGGGCAAAGCTGAAGCTTTCTTT. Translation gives CSARDPTGGKAEAFF.

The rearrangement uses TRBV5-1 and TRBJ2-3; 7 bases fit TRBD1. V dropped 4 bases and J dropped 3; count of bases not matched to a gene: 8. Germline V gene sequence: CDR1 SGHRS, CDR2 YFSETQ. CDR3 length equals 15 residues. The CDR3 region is CASSPQGDGTDTQYF. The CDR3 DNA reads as TGCGCCAGCAGCCCTCAGGGGGACGGTACAGATACGCAGTATTTT.

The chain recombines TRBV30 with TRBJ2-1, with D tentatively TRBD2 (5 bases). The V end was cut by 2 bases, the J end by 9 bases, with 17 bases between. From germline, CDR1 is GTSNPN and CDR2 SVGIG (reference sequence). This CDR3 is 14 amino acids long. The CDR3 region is CAWSKKEAAGEQFF. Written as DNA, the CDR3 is TGTGCCTGGAGTAAAAAAGAAGCGGCGGGTGAGCAGTTCTTC.

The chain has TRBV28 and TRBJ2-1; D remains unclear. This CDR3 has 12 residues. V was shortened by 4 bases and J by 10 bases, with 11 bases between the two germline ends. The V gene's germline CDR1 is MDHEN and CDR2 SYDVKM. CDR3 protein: CASSSLRVEQFF. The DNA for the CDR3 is TGTGCCAGCAGTTCGCTAAGGGTGGAGCAGTTCTTC.

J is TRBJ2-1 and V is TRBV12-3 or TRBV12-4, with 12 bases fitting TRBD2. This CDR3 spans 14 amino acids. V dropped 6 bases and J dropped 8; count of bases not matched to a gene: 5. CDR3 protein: CASSRTSGNDEQFF. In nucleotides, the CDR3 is TGTGCCAGCAGCCGGACTAGCGGGAACGATGAGCAGTTCTTC.

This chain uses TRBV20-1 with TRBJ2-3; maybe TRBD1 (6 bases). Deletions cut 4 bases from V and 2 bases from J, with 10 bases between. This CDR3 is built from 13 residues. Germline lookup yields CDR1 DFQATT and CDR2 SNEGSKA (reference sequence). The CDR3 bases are TGCAGTGCTACACAGGGCGACACAGATACGCAGTATTTT. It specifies CSATQGDTDTQYF.

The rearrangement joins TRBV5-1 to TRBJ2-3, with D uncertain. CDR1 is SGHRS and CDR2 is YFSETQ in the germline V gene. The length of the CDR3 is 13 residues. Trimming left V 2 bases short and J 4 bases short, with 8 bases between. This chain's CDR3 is CASSFFRADTQYF. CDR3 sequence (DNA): TGCGCCAGCAGCTTCTTTAGAGCAGATACGCAGTATTTT.

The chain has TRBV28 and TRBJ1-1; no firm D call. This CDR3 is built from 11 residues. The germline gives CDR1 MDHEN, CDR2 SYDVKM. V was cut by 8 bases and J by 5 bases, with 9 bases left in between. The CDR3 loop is CASSGWTEAFF. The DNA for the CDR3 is TGTGCCAGCTCAGGATGGACTGAAGCTTTCTTT.

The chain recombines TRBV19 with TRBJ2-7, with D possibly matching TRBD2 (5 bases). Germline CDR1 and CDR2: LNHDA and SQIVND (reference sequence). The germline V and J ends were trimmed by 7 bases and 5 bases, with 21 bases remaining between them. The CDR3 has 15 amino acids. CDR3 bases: TGTGCCAGTACCCCCGGCCGGAACCTGAGGGACGAGCAGTACTTC. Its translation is CASTPGRNLRDEQYF.

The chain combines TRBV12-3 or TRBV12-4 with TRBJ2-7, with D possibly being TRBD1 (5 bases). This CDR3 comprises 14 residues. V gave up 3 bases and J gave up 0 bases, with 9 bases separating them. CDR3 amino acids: CASSFGAVSYEQYF. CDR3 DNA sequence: TGTGCCAGCAGTTTTGGGGCGGTCTCCTACGAGCAGTACTTC.

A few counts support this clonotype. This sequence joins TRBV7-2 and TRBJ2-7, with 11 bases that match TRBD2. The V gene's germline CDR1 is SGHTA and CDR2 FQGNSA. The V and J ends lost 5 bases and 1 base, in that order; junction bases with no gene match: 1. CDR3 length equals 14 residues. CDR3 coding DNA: TGTGCCAGCAGCCGGACTAGCGGGTCCTACGAGCAGTACTTC. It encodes CASSRTSGSYEQYF.

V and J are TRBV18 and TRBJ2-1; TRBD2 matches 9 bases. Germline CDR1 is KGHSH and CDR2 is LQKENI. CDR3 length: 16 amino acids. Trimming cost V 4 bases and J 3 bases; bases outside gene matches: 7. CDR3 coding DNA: TGTGCCAGCTCACGAATCGGGACTAGCAGCTACAATGAGCAGTTCTTC. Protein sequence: CASSRIGTSSYNEQFF.

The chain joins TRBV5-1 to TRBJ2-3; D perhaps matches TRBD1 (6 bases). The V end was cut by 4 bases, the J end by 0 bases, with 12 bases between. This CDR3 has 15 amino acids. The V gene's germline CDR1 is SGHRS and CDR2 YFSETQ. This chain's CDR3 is CASSPARGSTDTQYF. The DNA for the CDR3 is TGCGCCAGCAGCCCTGCGAGGGGGAGCACAGATACGCAGTATTTT.

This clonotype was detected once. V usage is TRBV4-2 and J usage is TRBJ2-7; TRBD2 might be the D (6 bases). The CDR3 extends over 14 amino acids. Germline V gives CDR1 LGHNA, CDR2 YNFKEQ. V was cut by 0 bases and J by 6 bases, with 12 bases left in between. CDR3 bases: TGTGCCAGCAGCCAAGATCGGGGAGGTAGCGAGCAGTACTTC. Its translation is CASSQDRGGSEQYF.

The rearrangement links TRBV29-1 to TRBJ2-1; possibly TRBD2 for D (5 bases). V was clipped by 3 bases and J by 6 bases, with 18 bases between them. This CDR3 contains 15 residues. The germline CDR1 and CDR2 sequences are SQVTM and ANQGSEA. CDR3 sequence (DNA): TGCAGCGTTGACGAAGAAGCGGCGCCCCTCAATGAGCAGTTCTTC. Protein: CSVDEEAAPLNEQFF.

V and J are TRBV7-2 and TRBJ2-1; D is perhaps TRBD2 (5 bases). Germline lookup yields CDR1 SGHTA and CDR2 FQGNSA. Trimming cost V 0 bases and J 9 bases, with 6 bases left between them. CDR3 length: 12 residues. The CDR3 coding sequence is TGTGCCAGCAGCTTAGCCCGGGGTGAGCAGTTCTTC. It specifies CASSLARGEQFF.

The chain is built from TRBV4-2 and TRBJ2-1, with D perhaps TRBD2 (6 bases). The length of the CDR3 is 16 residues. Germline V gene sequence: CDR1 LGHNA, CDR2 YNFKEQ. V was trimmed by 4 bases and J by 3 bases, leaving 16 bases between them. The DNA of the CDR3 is TGTGCCAGCAGCCGATCTAGCGCCCAGGGCTACAATGAGCAGTTCTTC. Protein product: CASSRSSAQGYNEQFF.

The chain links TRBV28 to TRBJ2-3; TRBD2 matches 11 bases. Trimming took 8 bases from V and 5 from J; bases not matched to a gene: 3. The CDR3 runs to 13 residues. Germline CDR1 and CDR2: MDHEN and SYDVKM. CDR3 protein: CASSLAGEDTQYF. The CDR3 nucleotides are TGTGCCAGCTCACTAGCGGGAGAAGATACGCAGTATTTT.

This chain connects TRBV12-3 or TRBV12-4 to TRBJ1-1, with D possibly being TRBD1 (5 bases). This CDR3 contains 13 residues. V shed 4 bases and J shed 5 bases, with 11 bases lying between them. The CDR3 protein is CASSSGHGTEAFF. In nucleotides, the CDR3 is TGTGCCAGCAGTTCTGGACACGGGACTGAAGCTTTCTTT.

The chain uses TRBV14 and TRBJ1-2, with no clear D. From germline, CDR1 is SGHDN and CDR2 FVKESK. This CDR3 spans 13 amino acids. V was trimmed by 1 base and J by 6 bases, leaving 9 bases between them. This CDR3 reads CASSQVFRDGYTF. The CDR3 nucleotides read TGTGCCAGCAGCCAAGTATTCCGAGATGGCTACACCTTC.